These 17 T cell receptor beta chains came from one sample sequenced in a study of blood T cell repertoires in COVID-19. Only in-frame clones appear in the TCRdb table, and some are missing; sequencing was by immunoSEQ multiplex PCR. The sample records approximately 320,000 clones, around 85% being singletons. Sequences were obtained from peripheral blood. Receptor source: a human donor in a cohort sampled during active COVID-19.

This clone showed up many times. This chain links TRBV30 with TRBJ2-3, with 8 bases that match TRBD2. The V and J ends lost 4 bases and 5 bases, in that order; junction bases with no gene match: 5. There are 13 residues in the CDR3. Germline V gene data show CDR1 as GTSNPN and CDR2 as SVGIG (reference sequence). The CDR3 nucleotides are TGTGCCTGGACCCGCGGGACTAGAGATACGCAGTATTTT. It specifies CAWTRGTRDTQYF.

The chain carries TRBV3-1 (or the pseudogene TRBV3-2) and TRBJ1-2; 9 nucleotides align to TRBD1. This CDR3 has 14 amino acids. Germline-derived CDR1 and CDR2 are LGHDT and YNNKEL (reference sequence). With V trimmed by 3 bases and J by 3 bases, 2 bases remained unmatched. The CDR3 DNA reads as TGTGCCAGCAGCCAGGGGACAGGGCACTATGGCTACACCTTC. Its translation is CASSQGTGHYGYTF.

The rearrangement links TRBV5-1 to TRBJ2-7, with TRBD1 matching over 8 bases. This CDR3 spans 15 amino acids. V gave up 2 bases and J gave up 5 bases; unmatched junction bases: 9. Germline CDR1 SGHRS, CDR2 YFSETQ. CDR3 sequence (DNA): TGCGCCAGCAGCTTTATTCGGACAGGGCAGGACGAGCAGTACTTC. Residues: CASSFIRTGQDEQYF.

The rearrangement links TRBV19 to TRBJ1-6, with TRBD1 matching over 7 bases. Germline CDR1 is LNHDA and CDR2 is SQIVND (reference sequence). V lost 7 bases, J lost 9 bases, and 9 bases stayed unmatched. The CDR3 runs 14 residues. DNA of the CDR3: TGTGCCAGTACCGTCACAGGGGAGAGTTCACCCCTCCACTTT. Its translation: CASTVTGESSPLHF.

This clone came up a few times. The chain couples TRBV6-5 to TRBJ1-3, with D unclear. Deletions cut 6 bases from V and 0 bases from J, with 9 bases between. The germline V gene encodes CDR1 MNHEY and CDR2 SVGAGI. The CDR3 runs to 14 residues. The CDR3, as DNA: TGTGCCAGCAGAAAGATTAGCTCTGGAAACACCATATATTTT. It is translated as CASRKISSGNTIYF.

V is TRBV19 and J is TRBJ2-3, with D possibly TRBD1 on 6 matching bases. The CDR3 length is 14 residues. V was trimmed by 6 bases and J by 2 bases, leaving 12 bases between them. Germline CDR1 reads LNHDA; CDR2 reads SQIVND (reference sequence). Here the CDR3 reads CASRRGSHTDTQYF. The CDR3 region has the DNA TGTGCCAGTAGGAGGGGGTCCCACACAGATACGCAGTATTTT. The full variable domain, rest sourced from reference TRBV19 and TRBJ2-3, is DGGITQSPKYLFRKEGQNVTLSCEQNLNHDAMYWYRQDPGQGLRLIYYSQIVNDFQKGDIAEGYSVSREKKESFPLTVTSAQKNPTAFYLCASRRGSHTDTQYFGPGTRLTVL.

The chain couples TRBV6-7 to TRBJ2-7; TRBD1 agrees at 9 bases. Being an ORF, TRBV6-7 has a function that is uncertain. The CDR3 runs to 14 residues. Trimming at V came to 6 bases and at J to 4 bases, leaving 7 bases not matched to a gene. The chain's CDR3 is CASSPTGGPYEQYF. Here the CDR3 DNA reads TGTGCCAGCAGCCCGACAGGGGGGCCTTACGAGCAGTACTTC.

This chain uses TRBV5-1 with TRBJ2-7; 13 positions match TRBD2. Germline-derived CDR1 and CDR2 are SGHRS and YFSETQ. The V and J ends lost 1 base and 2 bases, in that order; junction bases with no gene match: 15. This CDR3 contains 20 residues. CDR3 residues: CASSLNLRGTSGDLTYEQYF. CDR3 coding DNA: TGCGCCAGCAGCTTGAATCTGAGGGGGACTAGCGGGGATCTAACCTACGAGCAGTACTTC.

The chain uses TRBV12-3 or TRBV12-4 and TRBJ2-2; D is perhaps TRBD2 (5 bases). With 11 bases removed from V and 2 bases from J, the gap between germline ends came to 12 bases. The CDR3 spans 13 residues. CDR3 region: CASRTGNTGELFF. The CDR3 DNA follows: TGTGCCTCCCGGACGGGAAACACCGGGGAGCTGTTTTTT.

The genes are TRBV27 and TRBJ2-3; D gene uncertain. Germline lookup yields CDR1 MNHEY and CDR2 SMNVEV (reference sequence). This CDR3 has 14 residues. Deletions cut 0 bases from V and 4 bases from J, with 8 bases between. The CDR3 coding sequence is TGTGCCAGCAGTTTATCCCTAGTGGCAGATACGCAGTATTTT. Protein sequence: CASSLSLVADTQYF.

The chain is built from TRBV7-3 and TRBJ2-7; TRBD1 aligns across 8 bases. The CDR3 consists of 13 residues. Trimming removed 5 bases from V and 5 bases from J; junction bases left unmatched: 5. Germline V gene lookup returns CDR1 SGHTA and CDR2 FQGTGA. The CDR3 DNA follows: TGTGCCAGCAGCAGACAGGGGACCCACGAGCAGTACTTC. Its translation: CASSRQGTHEQYF.

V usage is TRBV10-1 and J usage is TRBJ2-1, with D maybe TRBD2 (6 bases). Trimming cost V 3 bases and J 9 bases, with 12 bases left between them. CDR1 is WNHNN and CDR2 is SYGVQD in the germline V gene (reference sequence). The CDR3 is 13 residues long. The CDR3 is CASSEGGVGEQFF. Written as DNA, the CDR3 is TGCGCCAGCAGTGAAGGCGGGGTCGGTGAGCAGTTCTTC.

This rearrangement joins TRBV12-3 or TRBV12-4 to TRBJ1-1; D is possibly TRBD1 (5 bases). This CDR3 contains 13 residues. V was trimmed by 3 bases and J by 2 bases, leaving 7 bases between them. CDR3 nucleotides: TGTGCCAGCAGTTTTGGGACTAACACTGAAGCTTTCTTT. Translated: CASSFGTNTEAFF.

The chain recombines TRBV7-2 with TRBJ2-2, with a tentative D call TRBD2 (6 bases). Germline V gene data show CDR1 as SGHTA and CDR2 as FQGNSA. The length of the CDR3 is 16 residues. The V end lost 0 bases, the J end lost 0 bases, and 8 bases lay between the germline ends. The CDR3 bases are TGTGCCAGCAGCTTAGCTAGCGGAACGAACACCGGGGAGCTGTTTTTT. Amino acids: CASSLASGTNTGELFF.

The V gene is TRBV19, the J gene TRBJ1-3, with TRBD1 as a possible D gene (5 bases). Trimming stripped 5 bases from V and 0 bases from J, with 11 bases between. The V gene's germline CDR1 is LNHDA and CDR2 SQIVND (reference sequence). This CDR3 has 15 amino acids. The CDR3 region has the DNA TGTGCCAGTAGTTACAGGCTCAACTCTGGAAACACCATATATTTT. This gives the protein CASSYRLNSGNTIYF.

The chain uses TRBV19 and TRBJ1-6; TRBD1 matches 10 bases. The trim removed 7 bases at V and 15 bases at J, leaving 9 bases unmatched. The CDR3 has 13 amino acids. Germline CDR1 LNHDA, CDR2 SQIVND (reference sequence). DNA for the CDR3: TGTGCCAGTACCAAGGGGGGACAGGGGCACCTCCACTTT. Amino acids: CASTKGGQGHLHF.

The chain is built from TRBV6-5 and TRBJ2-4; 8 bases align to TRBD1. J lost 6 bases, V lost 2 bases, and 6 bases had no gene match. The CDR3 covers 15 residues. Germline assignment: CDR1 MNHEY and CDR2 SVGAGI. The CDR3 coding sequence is TGTGCCAGCAGTTACCAAGGACAGGGTCGAAACATTCAGTACTTC. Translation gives CASSYQGQGRNIQYF.